The 16 T cell receptor beta chains given below trace back to one sample, sequenced in a study of cytotoxic CD8 clonotypes in ibrutinib-treated CLL (dated by TCRdb to the early 2020s). What the time point label conveys for this sample: 12 to 13 months on ibrutinib. Receptors were amplified or captured by the immunoSEQ multiplex PCR assay. TCRdb carries this immuneACCESS record with in-frame sequences only. Its versions omit some clonotypes, under half of them owing to an unresolved V gene in the studies checked, with the rest unexplained. For this sample there are under 200,000 clones; 81% appear just once. Of the sample, 2% to 2.5% falls within the top ten clones. Sequenced material: PBMCs, taken after 12 months of ibrutinib treatment. The receptors were sampled from a human donor with chronic lymphocytic leukemia.

This clone was seen just once. The DNA for the CDR3 is TGTGCCAGCTCACCACCAGAGTCCTACGAGCAGTACTTC. This sequence encodes CASSPPESYEQYF. The V call is TRBV18, the J call TRBJ2-7; D remains ambiguous. This CDR3 is built from 13 residues. Germline values: CDR1 KGHSH, CDR2 LQKENI. V shed 0 bases and J shed 1 base, with 4 bases lying between them.

The rearrangement links TRBV29-1 to TRBJ2-3; TRBD1 aligns across 10 bases. This CDR3 has 17 residues. CDR1 and CDR2 from the germline V gene are SQVTM and ANQGSEA. V shed 4 bases, J shed 3 bases, and the junction held 13 bases outside the gene matches. The CDR3 loop is CSVAGGVQGQGTDTQYF. The CDR3 DNA is TGCAGCGTTGCGGGAGGAGTACAGGGACAGGGGACAGATACGCAGTATTTT.

The gene calls are TRBV28 and TRBJ2-7; 8 bases match TRBD1. The V gene end was trimmed by 6 bases and the J gene end by 5 bases; junction bases not matched to a gene: 6. The CDR3 sequence is 13 residues long. Germline V gives CDR1 MDHEN, CDR2 SYDVKM. The CDR3 sequence: CASRRQGSHEQYF. Written as DNA, the CDR3 is TGTGCCAGCAGGAGACAGGGGAGCCACGAGCAGTACTTC.

This clone was seen a single time. V is TRBV19 and J is TRBJ2-7; 11 bases fit TRBD1. CDR1 and CDR2 (germline): LNHDA, SQIVND (reference sequence). The CDR3 has 16 amino acids. The J segment lost 3 bases and the V segment lost 4 bases, leaving 8 bases of the junction unmatched. This chain's CDR3 is CASSSADRGRRYEQYF. DNA for the CDR3: TGTGCCAGTAGTAGCGCGGACAGGGGGCGCCGCTACGAGCAGTACTTC.

This chain links TRBV7-9 with TRBJ1-6, with D maybe TRBD1 (5 bases). Germline V gene sequence: CDR1 SEHNR, CDR2 FQNEAQ (reference sequence). Deletions cut 5 bases from V and 8 bases from J, with 10 bases between. The CDR3 is made up of 13 amino acids. This CDR3 reads CASSKKGDSPLHF. The DNA of the CDR3 is TGTGCCAGCAGCAAGAAAGGGGATTCACCCCTCCACTTT. The entire variable domain, with the rest obtained from reference TRBV7-9 and TRBJ1-6, is as follows: DTGVSQNPRHKITKRGQNVTFRCDPISEHNRLYWYRQTLGQGPEFLTYFQNEAQLEKSRLLSDRFSAERPKGSFSTLEIQRTEQGDSAMYLCASSKKGDSPLHFGNGTRLTVT.

The J gene is TRBJ2-3, the V gene TRBV5-1; possible D gene TRBD2, 6 bases. Germline V gene sequence: CDR1 SGHRS, CDR2 YFSETQ. The CDR3 has 15 residues. V shed 4 bases and J shed 6 bases, with 18 bases lying between them. CDR3 sequence: CASSVGGKVRDTQYF. CDR3 DNA: TGCGCCAGCAGCGTGGGGGGAAAGGTCAGGGATACGCAGTATTTT.

The gene calls are TRBV6-5 and TRBJ2-7; TRBD2 might be the D (5 bases). V was clipped by 2 bases and J by 3 bases, with 11 bases between them. Germline CDR1 MNHEY, CDR2 SVGAGI. This CDR3 region has 14 residues. CDR3: CASSYRGLVYEQYF. The CDR3 bases are TGTGCCAGCAGTTACCGGGGTTTGGTCTACGAGCAGTACTTC.

The rearrangement uses TRBV10-3 and TRBJ2-2; D is ambiguous. The CDR3 spans 14 residues. Germline V lookup: CDR1 ENHRY, CDR2 SYGVKD. V was trimmed by 6 bases and J by 0 bases, leaving 8 bases between them. CDR3 sequence: CAIRAGSNTGELFF. CDR3 in DNA: TGTGCCATCAGGGCCGGGTCGAACACCGGGGAGCTGTTTTTT.

The chain is built from TRBV11-3 and TRBJ2-5, with 9 positions matching TRBD1. The CDR3 is 13 amino acids. The ends lost 5 bases at V and 2 bases at J; junction bases unmatched: 0. Germline CDR1 and CDR2: SGHNT and YENEEA. The CDR3 loop reads CASSGQGQETQYF. CDR3 nucleotide sequence: TGTGCCAGCAGCGGACAGGGGCAAGAGACCCAGTACTTC.

The gene calls are TRBV7-9 and TRBJ1-1; 10 bases match TRBD1. The trim removed 5 bases at V and 4 bases at J, leaving 7 bases unmatched. Germline V gives CDR1 SEHNR, CDR2 FQNEAQ (reference sequence). The CDR3 length is 15 residues. CDR3 region: CASSERQGARTEAFF. CDR3 sequence (DNA): TGTGCCAGCAGCGAGCGACAGGGGGCGCGCACTGAAGCTTTCTTT.

This chain uses TRBV6-6 with TRBJ2-7, with TRBD1 identical over 8 bases. In germline, CDR1 is MNHNY, CDR2 SVGAGI (reference sequence). The CDR3 has 13 amino acids. J was trimmed by 5 bases and V by 6 bases; bases with no gene match: 6. CDR3 amino acids: CASRMTGEDEQYF. CDR3 bases: TGTGCCAGCAGGATGACAGGGGAGGACGAGCAGTACTTC.

The chain is built from TRBV2 and TRBJ1-2, with a weak D call TRBD1 (6 bases). Germline V gene lookup returns CDR1 SNHLY and CDR2 FYNNEI. Between the trimmed V and J ends, which lost 8 bases and 5 bases, there was a span of 33 bases. The CDR3 is 19 amino acids. The CDR3 nucleotides read TGTGCCAGCCACTATCTGGGCTCACAGGGTCTGGTTTTCATTTATGGCTACACCTTC. Translated: CASHYLGSQGLVFIYGYTF.

CDR3 nucleotides: TGTGCCAGCAGCTTAGAAATCGTACAGACCTGGAGTGGCTACACCTTC. Translating it yields CASSLEIVQTWSGYTF. The chain uses TRBV7-2 and TRBJ1-2; D gene uncertain. V lost 1 base to trimming and J lost 7 bases, with 19 bases between them. The CDR3 totals 16 residues. Germline V gene data show CDR1 as SGHTA and CDR2 as FQGNSA. Based on the CDR3 plus reference TRBV7-2 and TRBJ1-2, the full variable domain is GAGVSQSPSNKVTEKGKDVELRCDPISGHTALYWYRQSLGQGLEFLIYFQGNSAPDKSGLPSDRFSAERTGGSVSTLTIQRTQQEDSAVYLCASSLEIVQTWSGYTFGSGTRLTVV.

This clone was picked up one time. The rearrangement links TRBV6-5 to TRBJ1-6; D is possibly TRBD1 (5 bases). The CDR3 runs 15 residues. Between the trimmed V and J ends, which lost 10 bases and 8 bases, there was a span of 21 bases. Germline CDR1 is MNHEY and CDR2 is SVGAGI. In DNA, the CDR3 is TGTGCCAACCTCCAGGCGGGGCCACCCCATTCACCCCTCCACTTT. It codes for CANLQAGPPHSPLHF.

The chain uses TRBV7-9 and TRBJ1-1; TRBD1 agrees at 8 bases. Unmatched junction bases numbered 12, after V lost 5 bases and J lost 10 bases. The CDR3 consists of 14 residues. Germline assignment: CDR1 SEHNR and CDR2 FQNEAQ (reference sequence). The CDR3 region has the DNA TGTGCCAGCAGCCCCGGACAGGGATTTGTGGTAGCTTTCTTT. Translation gives CASSPGQGFVVAFF.

This clone has just one count. The CDR3 region is CASSEEGGEYGQYF. Written as DNA, the CDR3 is TGTGCCAGCAGTGAAGAGGGCGGGGAATATGGGCAGTATTTT. This chain joins TRBV6-1 and TRBJ2-3; tentative D call: TRBD2 (6 bases). V lost 1 base and J 11 bases, leaving 16 bases between the germline ends. The CDR3 has 14 residues. The V gene's germline CDR1 is MNHNS and CDR2 SASEGT.